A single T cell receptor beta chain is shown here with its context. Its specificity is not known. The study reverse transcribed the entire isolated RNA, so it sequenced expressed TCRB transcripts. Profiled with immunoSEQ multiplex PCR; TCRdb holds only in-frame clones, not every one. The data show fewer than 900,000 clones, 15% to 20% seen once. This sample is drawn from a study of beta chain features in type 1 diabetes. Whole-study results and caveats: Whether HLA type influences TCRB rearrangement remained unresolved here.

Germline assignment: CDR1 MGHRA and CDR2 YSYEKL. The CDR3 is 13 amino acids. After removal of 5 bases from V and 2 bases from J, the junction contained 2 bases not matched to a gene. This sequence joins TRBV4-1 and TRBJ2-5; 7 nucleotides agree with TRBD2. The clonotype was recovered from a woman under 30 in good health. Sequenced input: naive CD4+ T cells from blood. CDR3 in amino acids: CASSTGLQETQYF. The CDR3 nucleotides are TGCGCCAGCAGCACGGGACTACAAGAGACCCAGTACTTC.